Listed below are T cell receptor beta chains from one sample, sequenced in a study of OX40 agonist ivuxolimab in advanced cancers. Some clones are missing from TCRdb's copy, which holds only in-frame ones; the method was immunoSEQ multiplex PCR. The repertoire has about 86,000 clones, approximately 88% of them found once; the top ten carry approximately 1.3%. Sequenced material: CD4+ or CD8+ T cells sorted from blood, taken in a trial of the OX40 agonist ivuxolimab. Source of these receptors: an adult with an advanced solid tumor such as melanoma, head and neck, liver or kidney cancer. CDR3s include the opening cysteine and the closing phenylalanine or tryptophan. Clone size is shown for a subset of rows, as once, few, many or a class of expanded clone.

CASSPTRATSTDTQYF | - | TRBJ2-3 | TRBV18
CASSLDRGNSPLHF | - | TRBJ1-6 | TRBV5-4
CATSRDPDPSTDTQYF | few | TRBJ2-3 | TRBV15
CAWSHGAAGGTGELFF | - | TRBJ2-2 | TRBV30
CASSVTQEETQYF | - | TRBJ2-5 | TRBV9
CAWTATWGQPQHF | few | TRBJ1-5 | TRBV30
CAWSRDRAADTQYF | - | TRBJ2-3 | TRBV30
CASSYGSGGNTIYF | once | TRBJ1-3 | TRBV6-6
CASSPEGGELFF | - | TRBJ2-2 | TRBV18
CASSWESGGSEQYF | - | TRBJ2-7 | TRBV5-1
CASSRVGAGTEAFF | - | TRBJ1-1 | TRBV5-1
CAITGQSTGELFF | - | TRBJ2-2 | TRBV10-3
CATSNRNTEAFF | - | TRBJ1-1 | TRBV15
CASSRTGIYGYTF | - | TRBJ1-2 | TRBV28
CASSPQFGRNNEQFF | few | TRBJ2-1 | TRBV6-5
CASSSGTEGYTF | once | TRBJ1-2 | TRBV6-5
CATRTVYGYTF | - | TRBJ1-2 | TRBV28
CASSLAGRGGNNEQFF | few | TRBJ2-1 | TRBV7-9
CATSRGASAMNTEAFF | few | TRBJ1-1 | TRBV5-1
CAWSEGRGTYNYGYTF | - | TRBJ1-2 | TRBV30
CASSSLGSVETQYF | - | TRBJ2-5 | TRBV11-1
CASRADGANYGYTF | - | TRBJ1-2 | TRBV7-9
CASSLSRAATVGQFF | - | TRBJ2-1 | TRBV27
CASSLEGISITGSPLHF | - | TRBJ1-6 | TRBV19
CASRLATPAPDRYGYTF | - | TRBJ1-2 | TRBV12-2
CASSVDRGNTIYF | few | TRBJ1-3 | TRBV9
CASSTRQGGNYGYTF | once | TRBJ1-2 | TRBV6-6
CASSSQVPYGYTF | - | TRBJ1-2 | TRBV11-2
CAWSVHGGPQYF | - | TRBJ2-5 | TRBV30
CASRRRGERTEAFF | - | TRBJ1-1 | TRBV6-1
CASSRTSGLGGQYF | - | TRBJ2-5 | TRBV6-5
CASSKAGGTVGYTF | - | TRBJ1-2 | TRBV13
CASSQVDRVSDTQYF | - | TRBJ2-3 | TRBV4-1
CASSRGSGSDNGYTF | - | TRBJ1-2 | TRBV5-1
CASSRDGTGGYGYTF | - | TRBJ1-2 | TRBV7-3
CASRATSNYGYTF | many | TRBJ1-2 | TRBV6-1